This entry describes one T cell receptor beta chain. Its matching antigen is unknown. The sample belongs to a study of cytomegalovirus exposure and HLA in healthy donors. Study-wide findings and caveats: Sequences of the TCR beta chain were said to predict the HLA-A and HLA-B alleles of most subjects accurately.

Germline loops: CDR1 MNHNS, CDR2 SASEGT. This CDR3 is built from 13 residues. V lost 10 bases and J lost 1, with 13 bases in between. A multiplex PCR was run with 60 Vbeta primers and 13 Jbeta primers. The table came from immunoSEQ multiplex PCR; TCRdb's copy has only in-frame clones and leaves some out. This table has about 67,000 clones, around 67% appearing once. The specimen was PBMCs. The chain combines TRBV6-1 with TRBJ1-1; possibly TRBD1 for D (5 bases). This clonotype was obtained from a woman in her 30s in good health and CMV-seronegative. The CDR3 reads CAIKQEPNTEAFF. CDR3 nucleotide sequence: TGTGCCATCAAACAGGAACCGAACACTGAAGCTTTCTTT.